This TCR beta chain was sequenced in a study of cytomegalovirus exposure and HLA in healthy donors. This clone appeared a few times. A multiplex PCR was run with 60 Vbeta primers and 13 Jbeta primers. The method was immunoSEQ multiplex PCR; TCRdb's version includes in-frame clones alone and lacks a portion of them. Of about 210,000 clones in the sample, 75% to 90% are singletons; the top ten hold around 1%. Per germline, CDR1 SGHNT and CDR2 YYREEE (reference sequence). The V end was cut by 4 bases, the J end by 1 base, with 11 bases between. This CDR3 is 14 amino acids long. Sample: PBMCs. The J gene is TRBJ1-1, the V gene TRBV5-4; perhaps TRBD1 as D (6 bases). This TCR came from a boy aged 2 to 10 in good health and CMV-seronegative. Here the CDR3 reads CASSTGTTNTEAFF. Here the CDR3 DNA reads TGTGCCAGCAGCACCGGGACAACGAACACTGAAGCTTTCTTT.